This paragraph reports one T cell receptor (beta chain). Antigen: not known. The PBMC originated from buffy coats obtained from healthy donors. The CDR3 is made up of 19 amino acids. Germline CDR1 reads SGHDN; CDR2 reads FVKESK. The record originates from a study of human CD8 memory T cell subsets. TCR beta libraries were made by UMI-labeled 5' RACE. One entry per CDR3 protein, without DNA, is what TCRdb gives after re-calling the 5' RACE reads. In total, the table holds almost 5,500 distinct CDR3 sequences. Study results and caveats: Stem-like memory T cell repertoires overlapped minimally with precursor exhausted T cell repertoires. What was sequenced in this study was only the T cell receptor beta chains. Going by Chao1 estimates, stem-like memory T cells seemed to be more diverse than precursor exhausted T cells.

The chain recombines TRBV14 with TRBJ2-7; TCRdb's D gene call, TRBD2, goes unchecked for lack of DNA. The TCR sequence derives from a human donor in good health. Sequenced sample: CD8+ effector memory T cells (TEM) sorted from PBMCs. Regarding subset: effector memory CD8 T cells, CCR7- CD45RO+ CD95+. The CDR3 region is CASSHLGLIRGGSTYEQYF.